A selection of T cell receptor beta chains follows, all from one sample in a study of regulatory T cells in long-lasting Graves disease. Via MiXCR, TCRdb re-called the multiplex PCR reads, giving one row per CDR3 protein. The data contain fewer than 650,000 distinct CDR3 sequences, 16% of them singletons. In addition, the sample was reused for a study of T cells in Graves' hyperthyroidism and ophthalmopathy.

Here the sequenced sample was peripheral blood mononuclear cells (PBMCs), taken at new diagnosis, from a patient treated with antithyroid drugs. The receptors shown here come from a woman aged 25 to 45 with Graves disease. The CDR3 runs from the conserved cysteine through the conserved F or W. The D gene is left open where the match is weak. Rows give clone size only sometimes, using once, few, many, or a class for an expanded clone.

size,V,J,D,CDR3,DNA
few,TRBV19,TRBJ1-2,TRBD1,CASTLAGGASQSGYTF,TGTGCCAGTACCCTTGCAGGGGGGGCGTCGCAATCGGGCTACACCTTC
many,TRBV19,TRBJ2-2,TRBD1,CASSTQGGTGELFF,TGTGCCAGTAGCACACAGGGGGGCACCGGGGAGCTGTTTTTT
many,TRBV28,TRBJ2-7,TRBD2,CASGTSGKSYEQYF,TGTGCCAGCGGGACTAGCGGGAAAAGCTACGAGCAGTACTTC
NA,TRBV9,TRBJ2-3,NA,CASSVVAYTDTQYF,TGTGCCAGCAGCGTTGTAGCTTACACAGATACGCAGTATTTT
NA,TRBV28,TRBJ2-7,NA,CASSSQTEAQYF,TGTGCCAGCAGTTCACAAACAGAGGCCCAGTACTTC
NA,TRBV19,TRBJ1-1,NA,CASSIDPGRMNTEAFF,TGTGCCAGTAGTATAGATCCGGGACGGATGAACACTGAAGCTTTCTTT
few,TRBV28,TRBJ2-7,NA,CASSLLEGEEQYF,TGTGCCAGCAGTTTACTCGAGGGGGAAGAGCAGTACTTC
NA,TRBV5-1,TRBJ2-2,TRBD2,CASTRLAGGYTGELFF,TGCGCCAGCACCCGTCTAGCGGGAGGTTACACCGGGGAGCTGTTTTTT
NA,TRBV24-1,TRBJ1-3,NA,CATSDGPRSGNTIYF,TGTGCCACCAGTGATGGACCCCGAAGCGGGAACACCATATATTTT
many,TRBV20-1,TRBJ1-4,NA,CSAREGASDTREKLFF,TGCAGTGCTAGAGAGGGGGCATCTGACACCCGTGAAAAACTGTTTTTT
few,TRBV19,TRBJ2-7,NA,CAIPPGGGQGLDYEQYF,TGTGCCATACCCCCAGGGGGCGGCCAGGGACTAGACTACGAGCAGTACTTC
few,TRBV5-5,TRBJ2-1,TRBD1,CASSSGGTGVDEQFF,TGTGCCAGCAGCTCGGGGGGGACAGGGGTCGATGAGCAGTTCTTC
many,TRBV6-1,TRBJ2-7,TRBD1,CATAWDSSYEQYF,TGTGCCACCGCCTGGGACAGCTCCTACGAGCAGTACTTC
many,TRBV6-1,TRBJ1-1,NA,CASSQDRSRRTAFF,TGTGCCAGCAGCCAGGACAGATCGAGAAGGACAGCTTTCTTT
NA,TRBV4-1,TRBJ2-3,TRBD2,CASSQDWGGRLDTQYF,TGCGCCAGCAGCCAAGATTGGGGCGGGAGGCTAGATACGCAGTATTTT
many,TRBV6-2/TRBV6-3,TRBJ1-6,NA,CASSYSIRGIGNSPLHF,TGTGCCAGCAGTTACTCGATCAGGGGAATTGGGAATTCACCCCTCCACTTT
NA,TRBV10-3,TRBJ2-2,TRBD2,CATGTSGANTGELFF,TGTGCCACTGGGACTAGCGGGGCGAACACCGGGGAGCTGTTTTTT
NA,TRBV24-1,TRBJ1-1,TRBD1,CATRETGVNAEAFF,TGTGCCACCAGGGAGACAGGGGTAAACGCTGAAGCTTTCTTT
many,TRBV5-1,TRBJ1-2,NA,CASSPLGQFGGYTF,TGCGCCAGCAGCCCCCTCGGGCAATTTGGTGGCTACACCTTC
many,TRBV28,TRBJ2-5,TRBD2,CASRWGGETQYF,TGTGCCAGCAGGTGGGGGGGAGAGACCCAGTACTTC
NA,TRBV20-1,TRBJ2-5,NA,CSARKGWHQYF,TGCAGTGCTAGAAAGGGTTGGCACCAGTACTTC
NA,TRBV9,TRBJ2-2,NA,CASKSTAGELFF,TGTGCCAGTAAAAGTACGGCCGGGGAGCTGTTTTTT
many,TRBV29-1,TRBJ2-1,NA,CSVTEWIDEQFF,TGCAGCGTGACTGAATGGATCGATGAGCAGTTCTTC
few,TRBV2,TRBJ2-7,NA,CASSEEGAPRVGEQYF,TGTGCCAGCAGTGAGGAGGGGGCCCCTCGAGTCGGAGAGCAGTACTTC
many,TRBV6-5,TRBJ2-5,NA,CASSYGLSQETQYF,TGTGCCAGCAGTTACGGGCTGAGTCAAGAGACCCAGTACTTC
few,TRBV4-1,TRBJ1-2,TRBD1,CASSLQGQGVYGYTF,TGCGCCAGCAGCCTTCAGGGACAGGGGGTCTATGGCTACACCTTC
many,TRBV28,TRBJ2-2,NA,CASSQDSTGELFF,TGTGCCAGCAGCCAAGACAGCACCGGGGAGCTGTTTTTT
NA,TRBV3-1,TRBJ2-3,NA,CASSRRTGTDTQYF,TGTGCCAGCAGCCGACGGACTGGGACAGATACGCAGTATTTT
many,TRBV6-2/TRBV6-3,TRBJ1-1,NA,CASSAVRGGTEAFF,TGTGCCAGCAGCGCAGTGAGGGGGGGAACTGAAGCTTTCTTT
NA,TRBV5-1,TRBJ2-7,TRBD1,CASSQGQGGPYEQYF,TGCGCCAGCAGCCAGGGACAGGGAGGGCCCTACGAGCAGTACTTC
many,TRBV11-1,TRBJ2-3,NA,CATKGSGDTQYF,TGTGCCACCAAGGGGTCAGGGGATACGCAGTATTTT
NA,TRBV3-1,TRBJ2-2,NA,CASSQDGRGVGDGELFF,TGTGCCAGCAGCCAAGACGGCCGGGGAGTAGGGGACGGGGAGCTGTTTTTT
many,TRBV6-1,TRBJ1-5,NA,CASGPQGNGNQPQHF,TGTGCCAGCGGACCACAGGGAAATGGCAATCAGCCCCAGCATTTT
NA,TRBV5-1,TRBJ2-1,NA,CASTPGGTSYNEQFF,TGCGCCAGCACCCCAGGGGGGACATCCTACAATGAGCAGTTCTTC
few,TRBV20-1,TRBJ1-6,NA,CSAPVQGANSPLHF,TGCAGTGCTCCAGTCCAGGGAGCTAATTCACCCCTCCACTTT
NA,TRBV9,TRBJ2-3,NA,CASSDHRAGGTDTQYF,TGTGCCAGCAGCGACCACAGGGCGGGGGGCACAGATACGCAGTATTTT
NA,TRBV6-1,TRBJ2-1,TRBD1,CASSGFPGTGVDNEQFF,TGTGCCAGCAGTGGTTTCCCCGGGACAGGGGTGGACAATGAGCAGTTCTTC
many,TRBV12-3/TRBV12-4,TRBJ2-4,NA,CASSLDGTKNIQYF,TGTGCCAGCAGCCTCGACGGTACGAAAAACATTCAGTACTTC
NA,TRBV5-5,TRBJ1-1,NA,CASSLNPPGRTEAFF,TGTGCCAGCAGCTTAAATCCCCCAGGTCGGACTGAAGCTTTCTTT
many,TRBV12-3/TRBV12-4,TRBJ1-2,NA,CASSPNNPYGYTF,TGTGCCAGCAGTCCCAACAATCCCTATGGCTACACCTTC
NA,TRBV27,TRBJ1-1,NA,CASSFMGWGNTEAFF,TGTGCCAGCAGTTTTATGGGGTGGGGGAACACTGAAGCTTTCTTT
many,TRBV10-3,TRBJ1-1,NA,CATSSPGTNTEAFF,TGTGCCACCTCCTCCCCGGGGACTAACACTGAAGCTTTCTTT
NA,TRBV4-1,TRBJ2-1,NA,CASSPGATFSYNEQFF,TGCGCCAGCAGCCCAGGGGCCACCTTCTCCTACAATGAGCAGTTCTTC
few,TRBV19,TRBJ2-1,NA,CASTLSWKPINEQFF,TGTGCCAGTACCCTTAGCTGGAAACCTATCAATGAGCAGTTCTTC
many,TRBV20-1,TRBJ2-7,NA,CSAAGPTYEQYF,TGCAGTGCCGCCGGACCAACCTACGAGCAGTACTTC
many,TRBV6-2/TRBV6-3,TRBJ1-5,TRBD1,CASSSDRAVQPQHF,TGTGCCAGCAGTTCTGACAGGGCCGTTCAGCCCCAGCATTTT
many,TRBV28,TRBJ2-2,TRBD1,CASSLTGDTGELFF,TGTGCCAGCAGCTTGACAGGGGACACCGGGGAGCTGTTTTTT
many,TRBV4-1,TRBJ1-1,NA,CASSQVTRDEAFF,TGCGCCAGCAGCCAAGTAACTCGAGATGAAGCTTTCTTT
NA,TRBV7-9,TRBJ1-3,TRBD1,CASSSEGATGTTIYF,TGTGCCAGCAGCTCGGAGGGGGCGACTGGAACCACCATATATTTT